The subject of this entry is one T cell receptor (beta chain). Its target is unknown. CDR1 is WSHSY and CDR2 is SAAADI in the germline V gene. V was cut by 4 bases and J by 1 base, with 9 bases left in between. The CDR3 is made up of 14 amino acids. Clones were sequenced by immunoSEQ multiplex PCR, and TCRdb holds only the in-frame ones, with some missing. The table includes some 110,000 clones, 65% to 85% detected once. These data are taken from a study of T cell responses to AZD1222 COVID-19 vaccine. Study-wide findings and caveats: Researchers report vaccine-associated CD4 TCRs spanning spike, with dominance at 160-218 and 743-854.

Here the sequenced sample was peripheral blood, taken on day 0 of AZD1222 vaccination. The chain employs TRBV10-2 and TRBJ2-3; a weak D match, TRBD2 (6 bases). The clonotype was recovered from an adult in good health. CDR3 region: CASSGAGRTDTQYF. In nucleotides, the CDR3 is TGCGCCAGCAGTGGAGCGGGCCGCACAGATACGCAGTATTTT.